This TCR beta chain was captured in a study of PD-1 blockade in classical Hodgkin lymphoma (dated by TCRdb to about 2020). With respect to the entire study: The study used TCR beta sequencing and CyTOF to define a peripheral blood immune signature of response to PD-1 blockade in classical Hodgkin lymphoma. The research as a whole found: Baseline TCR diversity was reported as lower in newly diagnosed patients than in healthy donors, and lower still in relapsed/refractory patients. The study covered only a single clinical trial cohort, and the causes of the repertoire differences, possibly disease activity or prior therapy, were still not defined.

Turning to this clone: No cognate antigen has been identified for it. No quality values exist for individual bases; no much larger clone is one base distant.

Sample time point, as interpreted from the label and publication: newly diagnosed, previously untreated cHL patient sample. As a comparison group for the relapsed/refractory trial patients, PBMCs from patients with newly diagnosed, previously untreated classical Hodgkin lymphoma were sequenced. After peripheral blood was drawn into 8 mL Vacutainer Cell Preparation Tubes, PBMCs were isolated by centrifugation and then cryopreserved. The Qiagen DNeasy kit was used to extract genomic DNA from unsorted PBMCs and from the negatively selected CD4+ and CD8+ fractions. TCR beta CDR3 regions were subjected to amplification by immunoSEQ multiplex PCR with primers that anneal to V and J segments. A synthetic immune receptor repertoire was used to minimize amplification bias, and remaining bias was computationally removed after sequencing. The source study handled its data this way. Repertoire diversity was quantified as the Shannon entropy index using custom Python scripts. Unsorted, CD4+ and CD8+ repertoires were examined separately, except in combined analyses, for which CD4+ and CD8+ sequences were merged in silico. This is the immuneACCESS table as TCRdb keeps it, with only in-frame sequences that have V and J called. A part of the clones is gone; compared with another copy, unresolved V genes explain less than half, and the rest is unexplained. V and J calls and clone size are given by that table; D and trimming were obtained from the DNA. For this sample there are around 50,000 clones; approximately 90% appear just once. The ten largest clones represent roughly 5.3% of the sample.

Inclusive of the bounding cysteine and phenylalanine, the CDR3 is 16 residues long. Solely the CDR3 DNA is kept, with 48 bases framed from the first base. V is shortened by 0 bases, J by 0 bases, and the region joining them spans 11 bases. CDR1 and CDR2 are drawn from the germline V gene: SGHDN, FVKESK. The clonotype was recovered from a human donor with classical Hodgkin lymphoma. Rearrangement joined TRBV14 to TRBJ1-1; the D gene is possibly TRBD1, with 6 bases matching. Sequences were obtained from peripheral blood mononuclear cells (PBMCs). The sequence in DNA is TGTGCCAGCAGCCAAGATTTGAGGGGGTTGAACACTGAAGCTTTCTTT. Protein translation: CASSQDLRGLNTEAFF.